The clone carrying this T cell receptor beta chain has at least ten counts. What it binds is unknown. The data stem from a study of T cells in Graves' hyperthyroidism and ophthalmopathy. RNA transcripts provided the source from which TCR beta CDR3 regions were amplified. The primer set for the first-round RT-PCR of the TCR CDR3 was HTBI. TCRdb reanalysed the multiplex PCR reads using MiXCR and keeps one entry per CDR3 protein. The sample yields around 500,000 distinct CDR3 sequences, around 15% seen once. The germline gives CDR1 SGHKS, CDR2 YYEKEE (reference sequence). V shed 0 bases, J shed 3 bases, and the junction held 5 bases outside the gene matches. There are 16 residues in the CDR3. Regarding the study as a whole: Progression to ophthalmopathy was predicted a median of roughly seven months early.

Sequenced: blood. The source is a woman in her thirties or forties with Graves' hyperthyroidism. The chain has TRBV5-5 and TRBJ2-2, with 7 bases that match TRBD1. This CDR3 is CASSLAARGYTGELFF. In nucleotides, the CDR3 is TGTGCCAGCAGCTTGGCCGCCAGGGGGTACACCGGGGAGCTGTTTTTT.